This T cell receptor (beta chain) is drawn from a study of breast tumors, draining lymph nodes, adjacent tissues (dated by TCRdb to the mid-2010s). Background for the entire study: In breast cancer patients, the study compared the TCR beta repertoires of tumor, adjacent nontumor tissue and axillary lymph nodes. In human breast cancer, the study set out to evaluate how tumor, surrounding tissue and draining lymph node repertoires relate to one another and whether T cells may move between these sites.

The CDR3, from cysteine to phenylalanine, totals 16 residues. Just CDR3 DNA is preserved here, 48 bases in frame from base 1. The junction shows trimming of 3 bases on V and 1 base on J, plus 15 bases between the germline ends. For CDR1 and CDR2, the germline V gene lists KGHSH and LQKENI. About this clonotype: The target of this receptor is not known. Base qualities are not recorded, but no much larger clone differs from it by a single base.

The paper's findings and limits, for the study overall: A scenario in which most tumor T cells derive from the lymph node and then expand within tumor tissue was judged to be consistent with the data. The conclusion that tumor T cells originate in lymph nodes was framed as consistent with a hypothesis rather than directly demonstrated. Tumor T-cell repertoires showed less diversity than lymph node repertoires and more diversity than nontumor tissue repertoires, and tumor T-cell repertoires showed preferential V and J gene usage. The similarity between tumor and nontumor tissue repertoires was significantly greater in luminal-like breast cancer than in basal-like breast cancer.

Sequencing took place on an Illumina HiSeq 2000. Multiplex PCR amplification was used to generate the TCR beta chain libraries. The amplified TCR beta chain products were analyzed by high-throughput sequencing. TCRdb reran the public reads through fastp at Q25 and MiXCR, keeping productive beta chains. Every CDR3 protein is listed once, alongside the most common genes and DNA of its rows. The sample table contains approximately 31,000 distinct CDR3 sequences; only one count was recorded for about 63% of them. Roughly 18% of the sample comes from the top ten. This TCR came from a female donor with breast cancer. Some clones in this sample may be carry-over from other donors' samples. Sequenced sample: breast tumor tissue. The receptor chain draws on TRBV18 and TRBJ1-1; the best D guess is TRBD1, with 6 bases matching. The CDR3 protein: CASSPSQGLENTEAFF. The DNA is TGTGCCAGCTCACCGAGTCAGGGGCTTGAGAACACTGAAGCTTTCTTT.